This T cell receptor beta chain was documented in a study of early stage breast cancer tumors. Study information: Invasive lobular carcinomas made up about 35% of the 12 ER+/PR+/HER2- tumors.

Data came from immunoSEQ multiplex PCR; TCRdb stores just in-frame clones and leaves some out. The table includes fewer than 80,000 clones, 75% to 90% detected once. V lost 2 bases to trimming and J lost 7 bases; unmatched junction nucleotides: 9. In germline, CDR1 is SGHAT, CDR2 FQNNGV. This CDR3 is 17 amino acids long. This clone was observed once. The sample was blood. The TCR originated in a person between 35 and 49 years old with breast cancer. This sequence joins TRBV11-2 and TRBJ2-1; 12 bases match TRBD2. CDR3 in DNA: TGTGCCAGCAGCTTAACTAGGACTAGCGGGAAAGGAAATGAGCAGTTCTTC. Translation: CASSLTRTSGKGNEQFF.